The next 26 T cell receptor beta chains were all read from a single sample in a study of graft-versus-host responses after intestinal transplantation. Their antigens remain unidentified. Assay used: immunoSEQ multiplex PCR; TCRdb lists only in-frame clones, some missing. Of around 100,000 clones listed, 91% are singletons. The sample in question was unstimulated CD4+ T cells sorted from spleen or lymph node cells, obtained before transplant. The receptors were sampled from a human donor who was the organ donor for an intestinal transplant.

This CDR3 is CASSQGGTGGTEAFF. The CDR3 bases are TGCGCCAGCAGCCAAGGGGGGACAGGGGGCACTGAAGCTTTCTTT. The V and J genes are TRBV4-1 and TRBJ1-1; TRBD1 aligns across 11 bases. Looked up from germline, CDR1 is MGHRA and CDR2 is YSYEKL. The CDR3 sequence is 15 residues long. J gave up 4 bases and V 1 base, and 2 bases lay outside the gene matches.

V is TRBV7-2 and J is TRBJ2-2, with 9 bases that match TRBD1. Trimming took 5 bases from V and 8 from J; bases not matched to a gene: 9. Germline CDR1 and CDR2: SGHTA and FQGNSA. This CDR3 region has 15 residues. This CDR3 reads CASSQDRGRWGELFF. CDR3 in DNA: TGTGCCAGCAGCCAGGACAGGGGCCGGTGGGGGGAGCTGTTTTTT.

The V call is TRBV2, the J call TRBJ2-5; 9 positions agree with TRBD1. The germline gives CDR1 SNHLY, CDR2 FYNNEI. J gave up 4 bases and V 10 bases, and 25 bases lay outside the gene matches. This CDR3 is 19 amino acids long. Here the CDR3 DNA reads TGTGCCAACAGGGTCCGGGTCCCAGGGGACAGGGATTATCGAGAGACCCAGTACTTC. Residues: CANRVRVPGDRDYRETQYF.

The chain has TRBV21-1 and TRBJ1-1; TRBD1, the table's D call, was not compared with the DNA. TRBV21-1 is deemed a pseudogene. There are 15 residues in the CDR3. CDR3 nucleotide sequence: TGTGCCAGCAGCAAAGTTTGCAGGACAGGGCCTGAAGCTTTCTTT. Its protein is CASSKVCRTGPEAFF.

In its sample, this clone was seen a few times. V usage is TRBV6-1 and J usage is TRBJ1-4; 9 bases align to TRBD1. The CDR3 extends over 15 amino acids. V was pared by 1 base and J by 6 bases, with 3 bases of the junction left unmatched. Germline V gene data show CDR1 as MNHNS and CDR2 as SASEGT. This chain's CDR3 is CASSEDRGQYEKLFF. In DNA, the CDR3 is TGTGCCAGCAGTGAAGACAGGGGGCAATATGAAAAACTGTTTTTT.

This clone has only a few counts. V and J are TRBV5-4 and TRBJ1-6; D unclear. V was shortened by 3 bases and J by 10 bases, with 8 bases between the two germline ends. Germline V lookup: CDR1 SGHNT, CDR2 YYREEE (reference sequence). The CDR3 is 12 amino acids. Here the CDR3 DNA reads TGTGCCAGCAGCTCAGTCGGGTCACCCCTCCACTTT. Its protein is CASSSVGSPLHF.

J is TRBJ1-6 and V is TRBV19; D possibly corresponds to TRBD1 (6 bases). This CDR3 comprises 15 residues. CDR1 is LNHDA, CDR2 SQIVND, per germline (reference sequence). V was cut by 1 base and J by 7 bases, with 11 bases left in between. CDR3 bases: TGTGCCAGTAGTATAGCCATGCAGGGGAATTCACCCCTCCACTTT. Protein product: CASSIAMQGNSPLHF. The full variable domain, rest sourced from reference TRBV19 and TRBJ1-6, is DGGITQSPKYLFRKEGQNVTLSCEQNLNHDAMYWYRQDPGQGLRLIYYSQIVNDFQKGDIAEGYSVSREKKESFPLTVTSAQKNPTAFYLCASSIAMQGNSPLHFGNGTRLTVT.

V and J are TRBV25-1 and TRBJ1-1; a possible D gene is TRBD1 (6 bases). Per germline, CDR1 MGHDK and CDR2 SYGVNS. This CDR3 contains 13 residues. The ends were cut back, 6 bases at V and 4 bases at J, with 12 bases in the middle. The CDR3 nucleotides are TGTGCCAGCAGATATACAGGGTTCACTGAAGCTTTCTTT. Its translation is CASRYTGFTEAFF.

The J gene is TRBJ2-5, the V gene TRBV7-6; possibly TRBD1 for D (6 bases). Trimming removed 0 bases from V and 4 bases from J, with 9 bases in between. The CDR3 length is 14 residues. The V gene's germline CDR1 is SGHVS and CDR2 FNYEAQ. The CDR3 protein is CASSLASRGETQYF. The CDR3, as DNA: TGTGCCAGCAGCTTAGCTAGCAGGGGAGAGACCCAGTACTTC.

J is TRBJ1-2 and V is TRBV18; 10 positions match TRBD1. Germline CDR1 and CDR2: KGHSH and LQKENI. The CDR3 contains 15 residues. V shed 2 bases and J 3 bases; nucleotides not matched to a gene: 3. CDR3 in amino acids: CASSPGQGEYYGYTF. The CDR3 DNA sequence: TGTGCCAGCTCACCAGGACAGGGGGAGTACTATGGCTACACCTTC.

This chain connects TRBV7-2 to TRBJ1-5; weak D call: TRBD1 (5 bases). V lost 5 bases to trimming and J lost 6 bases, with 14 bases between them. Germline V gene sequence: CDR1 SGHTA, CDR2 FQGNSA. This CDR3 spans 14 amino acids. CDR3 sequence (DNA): TGTGCCAGCAGCCCCGGCGGGGGGATTCAGCCCCAGCATTTT. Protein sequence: CASSPGGGIQPQHF.

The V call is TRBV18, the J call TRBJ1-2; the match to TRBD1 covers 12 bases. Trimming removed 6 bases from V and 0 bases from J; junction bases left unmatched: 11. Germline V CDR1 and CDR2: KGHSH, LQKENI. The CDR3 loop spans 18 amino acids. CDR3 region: CASSSGTGGLRANYGYTF. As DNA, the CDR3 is TGTGCCAGCTCCTCCGGGACAGGGGGCTTGAGAGCTAACTATGGCTACACCTTC.

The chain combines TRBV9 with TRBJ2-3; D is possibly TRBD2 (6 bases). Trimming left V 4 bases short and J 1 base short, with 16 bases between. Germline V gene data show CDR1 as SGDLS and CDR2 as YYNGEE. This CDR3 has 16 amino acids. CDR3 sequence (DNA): TGTGCCAGCAGCCTGTACATGTCGGGGGGCACAGATACGCAGTATTTT. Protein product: CASSLYMSGGTDTQYF. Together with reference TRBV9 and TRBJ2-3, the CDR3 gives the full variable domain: DSGVTQTPKHLITATGQRVTLRCSPRSGDLSVYWYQQSLDQGLQFLIQYYNGEERAKGNILERFSAQQFPDLHSELNLSSLELGDSALYFCASSLYMSGGTDTQYFGPGTRLTVL.

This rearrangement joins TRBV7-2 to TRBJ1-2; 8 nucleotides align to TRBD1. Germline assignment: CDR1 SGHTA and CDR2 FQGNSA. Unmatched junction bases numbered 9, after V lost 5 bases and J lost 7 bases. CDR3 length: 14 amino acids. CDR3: CASSPGQGEIGYTF. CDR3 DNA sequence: TGTGCCAGCAGCCCTGGACAGGGCGAGATTGGCTACACCTTC.

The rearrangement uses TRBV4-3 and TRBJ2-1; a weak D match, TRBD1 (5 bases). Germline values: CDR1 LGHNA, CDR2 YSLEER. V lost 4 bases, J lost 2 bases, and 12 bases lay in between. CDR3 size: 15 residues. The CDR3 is CASSRTRATYNEQFF. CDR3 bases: TGCGCCAGCAGCCGCACCAGGGCCACCTACAATGAGCAGTTCTTC.

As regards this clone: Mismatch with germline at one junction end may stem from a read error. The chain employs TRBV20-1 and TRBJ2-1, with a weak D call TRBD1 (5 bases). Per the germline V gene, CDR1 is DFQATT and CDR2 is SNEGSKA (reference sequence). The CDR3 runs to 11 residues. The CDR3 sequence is CSGQGGNEQIF. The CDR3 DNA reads TGCAGTGGCCAGGGTGGGAATGAGCAGATCTTC.

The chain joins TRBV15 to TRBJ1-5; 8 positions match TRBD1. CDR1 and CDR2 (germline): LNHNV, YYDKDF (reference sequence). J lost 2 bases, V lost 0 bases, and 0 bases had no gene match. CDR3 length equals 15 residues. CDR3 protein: CATSREQGGNQPQHF. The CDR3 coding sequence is TGTGCCACCAGCAGAGAACAGGGGGGCAATCAGCCCCAGCATTTT.

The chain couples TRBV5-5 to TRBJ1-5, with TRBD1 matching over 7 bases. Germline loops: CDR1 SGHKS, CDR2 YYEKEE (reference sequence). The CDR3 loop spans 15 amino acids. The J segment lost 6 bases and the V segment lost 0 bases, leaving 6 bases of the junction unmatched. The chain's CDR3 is CASSLVTGVGQPQHF. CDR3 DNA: TGTGCCAGCAGCTTGGTAACAGGGGTGGGTCAGCCCCAGCATTTT.

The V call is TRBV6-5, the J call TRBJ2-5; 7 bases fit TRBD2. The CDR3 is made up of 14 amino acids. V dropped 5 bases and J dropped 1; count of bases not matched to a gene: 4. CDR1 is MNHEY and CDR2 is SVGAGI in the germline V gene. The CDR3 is CASSGLAAQETQYF. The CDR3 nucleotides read TGTGCCAGCAGTGGCCTAGCGGCCCAAGAGACCCAGTACTTC.

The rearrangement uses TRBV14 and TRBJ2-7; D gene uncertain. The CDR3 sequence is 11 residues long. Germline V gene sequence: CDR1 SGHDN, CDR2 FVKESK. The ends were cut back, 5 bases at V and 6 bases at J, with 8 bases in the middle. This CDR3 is CASSYHSEQYF. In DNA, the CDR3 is TGTGCCAGCAGCTACCACTCCGAGCAGTACTTC. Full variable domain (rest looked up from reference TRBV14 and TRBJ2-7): EAGVTQFPSHSVIEKGQTVTLRCDPISGHDNLYWYRRVMGKEIKFLLHFVKESKQDESGMPNNRFLAERTGGTYSTLKVQPAELEDSGVYFCASSYHSEQYFGPGTRLTVT.

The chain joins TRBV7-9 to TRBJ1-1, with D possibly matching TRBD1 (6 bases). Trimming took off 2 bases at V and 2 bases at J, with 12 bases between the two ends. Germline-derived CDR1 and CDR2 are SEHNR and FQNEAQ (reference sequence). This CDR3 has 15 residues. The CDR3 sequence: CASSLWGRENTEAFF. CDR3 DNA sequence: TGTGCCAGCAGCTTATGGGGGCGAGAAAACACTGAAGCTTTCTTT. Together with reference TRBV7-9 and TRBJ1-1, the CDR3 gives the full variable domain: DTGVSQNPRHKITKRGQNVTFRCDPISEHNRLYWYRQTLGQGPEFLTYFQNEAQLEKSRLLSDRFSAERPKGSFSTLEIQRTEQGDSAMYLCASSLWGRENTEAFFGQGTRLTVV.

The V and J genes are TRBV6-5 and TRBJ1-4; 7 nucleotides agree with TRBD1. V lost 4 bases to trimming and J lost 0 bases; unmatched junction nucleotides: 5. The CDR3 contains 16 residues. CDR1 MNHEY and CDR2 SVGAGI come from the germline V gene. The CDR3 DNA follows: TGTGCCAGCAGTTTGGGACAGCCTTCAACTAATGAAAAACTGTTTTTT. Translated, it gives CASSLGQPSTNEKLFF.

CDR3 sequence reads: CASQFGAGGASDTQYF. The CDR3 nucleotides are TGTGCCAGCCAATTTGGGGCAGGGGGCGCCTCAGATACGCAGTATTTT. This sequence joins TRBV7-2 and TRBJ2-3; 8 nucleotides agree with TRBD1. CDR3 length: 16 amino acids. The ends lost 8 bases at V and 4 bases at J; junction bases unmatched: 14. CDR1 SGHTA and CDR2 FQGNSA come from the germline V gene.

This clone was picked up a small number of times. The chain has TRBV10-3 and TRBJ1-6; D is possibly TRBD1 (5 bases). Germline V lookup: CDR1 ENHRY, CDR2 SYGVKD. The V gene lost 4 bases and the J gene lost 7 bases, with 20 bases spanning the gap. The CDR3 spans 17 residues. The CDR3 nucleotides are TGTGCCATCAGTGGGCAGGGCAGAGGGACTATCAATTCACCCCTCCACTTT. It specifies CAISGQGRGTINSPLHF.

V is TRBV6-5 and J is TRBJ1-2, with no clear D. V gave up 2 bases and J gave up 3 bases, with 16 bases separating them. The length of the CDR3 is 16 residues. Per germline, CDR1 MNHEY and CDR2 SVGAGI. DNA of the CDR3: TGTGCCAGCAGTTACGGTTTTGGCGGGGAGTACTATGGCTACACCTTC. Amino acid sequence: CASSYGFGGEYYGYTF.

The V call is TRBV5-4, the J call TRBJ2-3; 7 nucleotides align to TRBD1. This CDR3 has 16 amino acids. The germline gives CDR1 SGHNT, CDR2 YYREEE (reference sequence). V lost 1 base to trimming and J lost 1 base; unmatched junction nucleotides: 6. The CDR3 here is CASSLTQGVGTDTQYF. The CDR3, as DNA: TGTGCCAGCAGCTTGACGCAGGGGGTCGGCACAGATACGCAGTATTTT.